The clone carrying this T cell receptor beta chain has a handful of counts. Its antigen is not known. The data belong to a study of T and B cells in COVID-19 patients. Study in general: Recovered patients mostly had mild to moderate COVID-19 managed as outpatients.

From blood, about 250-500 ng of genomic DNA served as TRB template. Multiplex PCR with BIOMED2 TRB-A/B primer pools amplified TRB rearrangements. TCRdb itself ran the multiplex PCR reads through MiXCR, one entry per CDR3 protein. The sample comprises tens of thousands of distinct CDR3 sequences, 30% to 35% of which are singletons, and 1.5% to 2% rests with the top ten. This CDR3 is 15 amino acids long. CDR1 and CDR2 (germline): MNHEY, SVGEGT. The J segment lost 1 base and the V segment lost 4 bases, leaving 5 bases of the junction unmatched. Study results and caveats: Symptomatic-phase blood samples from mildly ill patients and early samples from severe cases were scarce.

The V call is TRBV6-2 or TRBV6-3, the J call TRBJ2-3, with 7 positions matching TRBD2. Sequencing was performed on blood. The origin of this receptor is a human donor who had recovered from COVID-19. This CDR3 is CASSWGGVGTDTQYF. As DNA, the CDR3 is TGTGCCAGCAGTTGGGGAGGGGTGGGCACAGATACGCAGTATTTT.